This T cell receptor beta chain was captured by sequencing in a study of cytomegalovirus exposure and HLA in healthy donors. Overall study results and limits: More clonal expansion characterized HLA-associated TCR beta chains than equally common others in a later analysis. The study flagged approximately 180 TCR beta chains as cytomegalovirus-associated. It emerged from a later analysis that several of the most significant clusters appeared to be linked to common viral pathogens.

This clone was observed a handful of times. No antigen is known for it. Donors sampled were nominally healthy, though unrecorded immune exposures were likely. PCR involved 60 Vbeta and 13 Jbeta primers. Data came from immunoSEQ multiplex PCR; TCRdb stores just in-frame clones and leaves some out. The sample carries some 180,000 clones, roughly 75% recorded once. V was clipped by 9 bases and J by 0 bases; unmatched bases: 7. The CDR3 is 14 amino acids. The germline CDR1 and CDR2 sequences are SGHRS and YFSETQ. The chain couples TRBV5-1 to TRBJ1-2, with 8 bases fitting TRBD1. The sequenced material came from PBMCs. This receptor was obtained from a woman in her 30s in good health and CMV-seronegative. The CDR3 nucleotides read TGCGCCACTTCGACAGGGGCCTCTAACTATGGCTACACCTTC. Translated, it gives CATSTGASNYGYTF.